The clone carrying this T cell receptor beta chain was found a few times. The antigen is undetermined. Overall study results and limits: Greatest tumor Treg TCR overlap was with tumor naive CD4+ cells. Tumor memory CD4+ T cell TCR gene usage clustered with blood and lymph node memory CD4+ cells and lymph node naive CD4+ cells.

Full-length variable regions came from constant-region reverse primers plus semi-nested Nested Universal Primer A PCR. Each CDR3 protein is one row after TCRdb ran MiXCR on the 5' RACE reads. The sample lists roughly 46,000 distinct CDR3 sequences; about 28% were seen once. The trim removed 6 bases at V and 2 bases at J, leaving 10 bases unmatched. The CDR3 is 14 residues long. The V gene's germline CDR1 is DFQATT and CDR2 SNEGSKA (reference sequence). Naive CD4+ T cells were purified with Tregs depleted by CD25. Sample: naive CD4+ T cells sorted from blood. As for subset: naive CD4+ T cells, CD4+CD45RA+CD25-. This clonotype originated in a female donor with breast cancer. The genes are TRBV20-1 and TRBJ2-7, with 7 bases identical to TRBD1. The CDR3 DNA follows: TGCAGTGCACCTCCCGGGACAGCAACCTACGAGCAGTACTTC. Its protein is CSAPPGTATYEQYF.